This T cell receptor beta chain came from a study of shared clonotypes between healthy human individuals. The study's findings and limits: The study found lower generation probabilities in non-shared clonotypes than in those shared by all four donors.

Regarding this clone: Its antigen is not known.

CD4+ cells were split into CD45RA+ naive and CD45RA-negative memory subsets. The table came from immunoSEQ multiplex PCR; TCRdb's copy has only in-frame clones and leaves some out. The table shows about 680,000 clones, with about three quarters occurring only once. The CDR3 length is 11 residues. Germline lookup yields CDR1 LNHDA and CDR2 SQIVND (reference sequence). Deletions cut 6 bases from V and 6 bases from J, with 6 bases between. The specimen sequenced was memory CD4+ T cells sorted from blood. Subset meaning: CD45RA-negative fraction. This TCR was sampled from a woman in her 30s in good health. The chain links TRBV19 to TRBJ2-1; D is undetermined. For the CDR3, the DNA is TGTGCCAGTAGCCTTTTCAATGAGCAGTTCTTC. Its protein is CASSLFNEQFF.